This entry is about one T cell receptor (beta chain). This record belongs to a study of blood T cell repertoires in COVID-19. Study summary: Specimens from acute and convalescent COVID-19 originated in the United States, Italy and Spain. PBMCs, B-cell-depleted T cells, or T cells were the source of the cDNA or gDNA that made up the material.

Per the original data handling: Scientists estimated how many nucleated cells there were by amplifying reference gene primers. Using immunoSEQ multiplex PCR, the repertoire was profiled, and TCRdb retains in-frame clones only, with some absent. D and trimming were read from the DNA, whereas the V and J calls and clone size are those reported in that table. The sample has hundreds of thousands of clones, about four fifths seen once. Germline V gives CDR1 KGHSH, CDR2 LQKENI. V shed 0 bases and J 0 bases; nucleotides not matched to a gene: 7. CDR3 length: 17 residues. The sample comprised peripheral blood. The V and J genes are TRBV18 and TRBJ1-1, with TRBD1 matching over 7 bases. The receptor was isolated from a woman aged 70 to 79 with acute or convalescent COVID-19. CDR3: CASSPPLPGGMNTEAFF. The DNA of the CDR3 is TGTGCCAGCTCACCACCGCTGCCAGGGGGAATGAACACTGAAGCTTTCTTT.